The entry below describes one T cell receptor (beta chain). These data are taken from a study of T cell changes during pregnancy in multiple sclerosis. The CDR3 spans 15 residues. The junction had 3 bases not matched to a gene; V was cut back by 3 bases and J by 3 bases. Germline V lookup: CDR1 SGDLS, CDR2 YYNGEE. Method: immunoSEQ multiplex PCR; TCRdb's copy keeps in-frame clones and lacks some. The sample records approximately 96,000 clones, about 90% being singletons. The chain carries TRBV9 and TRBJ2-3; 11 positions match TRBD2. The receptor was isolated from a female donor in good health, enrolled as a control in a pregnancy study. This material consisted of peripheral blood, taken after pregnancy. CDR3 protein: CASSAASGRTDTQYF. In nucleotides, the CDR3 is TGTGCCAGCAGCGCTGCTAGCGGGAGGACAGATACGCAGTATTTT.